The 17 T cell receptor beta chains given below trace back to one sample, sequenced in a study of cytomegalovirus exposure and HLA in healthy donors. 13 Jbeta primers and 60 Vbeta primers were used for the PCR. Sequencing used immunoSEQ multiplex PCR; TCRdb keeps in-frame clones, though not all of them. Of some 180,000 clones detected, around 73% appear once; the ten largest clones hold 4.5% to 5.5%. The sequencing sample was made of PBMCs. The receptors were sampled from a woman younger than 30 in good health and CMV-seropositive.

V is TRBV10-3 and J is TRBJ1-1, with 10 bases lining up with TRBD1. This CDR3 is built from 17 residues. Looked up from germline, CDR1 is ENHRY and CDR2 is SYGVKD. V lost 1 base, J lost 5 bases, and 10 bases stayed unmatched. Here the CDR3 reads CAISEWETGQGNTEAFF. DNA of the CDR3: TGTGCCATCAGTGAGTGGGAAACGGGACAGGGGAATACTGAAGCTTTCTTT.

This rearrangement joins TRBV27 to TRBJ2-5; 10 nucleotides agree with TRBD2. The assigned J gene may be wrong: the sequence end matches TRBJ2-7 better. The CDR3 extends over 15 amino acids. Germline CDR1 and CDR2: MNHEY and SMNVEV (reference sequence). DNA for the CDR3: TGTGCCAGCAGTTCAATCCTAGCGGGGGTCTACGAGCAGTACTTC. Protein sequence: CASSSILAGVYEQYF.

The CDR3 nucleotides read TGTGCCAGCAGCGCCGGGACAGGGCATCAGCCCCAGCATTTT. Amino acid sequence: CASSAGTGHQPQHF. The rearrangement joins TRBV9 to TRBJ1-5; 9 nucleotides align to TRBD1. V lost 3 bases to trimming and J lost 5 bases; unmatched junction nucleotides: 3. CDR1 is SGDLS, CDR2 YYNGEE, per germline. CDR3 length: 14 residues.

Worth noting for this clone: The same CDR3 arises from other DNA sequences in this sample as well. The rearrangement uses TRBV7-2 and TRBJ2-7; possibly TRBD1 for D (6 bases). With 1 base removed from V and 3 bases from J, the gap between germline ends came to 7 bases. This CDR3 has 13 amino acids. CDR1 is SGHTA and CDR2 is FQGNSA in the germline V gene. CDR3 protein: CASSLGGLYEQYF. The CDR3 coding sequence is TGTGCCAGCAGCTTAGGGGGGCTCTACGAGCAGTACTTC.

V is TRBV6-1 and J is TRBJ1-5; D is undetermined. The V end lost 6 bases, the J end lost 7 bases, and 10 bases lay between the germline ends. CDR1 and CDR2 (germline): MNHNS, SASEGT. The CDR3 runs to 12 residues. CDR3 coding DNA: TGTGCCAGCAGCCCTCCCCTCCAGCCCCAGCATTTT. Translated, it gives CASSPPLQPQHF.

V and J are TRBV6-1 and TRBJ1-2, with TRBD1 matching over 7 bases. J lost 1 base, V lost 3 bases, and 8 bases had no gene match. The V gene's germline CDR1 is MNHNS and CDR2 SASEGT. This CDR3 is 16 amino acids long. CDR3 protein: CASSEFRRDSNYGYTF. The CDR3 bases are TGTGCCAGCAGTGAGTTCCGTAGGGACAGTAACTATGGCTACACCTTC.

CDR3 residues: CASSLVIAGISTDTQYF. The DNA of the CDR3 is TGTGCCAGCAGCTTGGTAATAGCGGGGATTAGCACAGATACGCAGTATTTT. The chain has TRBV5-4 and TRBJ2-3, with 8 bases that match TRBD2. Germline CDR1 SGHNT, CDR2 YYREEE (reference sequence). V trimming: 0 bases; J trimming: 0 bases; junction bases outside the gene matches: 6. The CDR3 is made up of 17 amino acids.

V gene TRBV30 combines with J gene TRBJ1-2, with TRBD1 matching over 7 bases. CDR1 and CDR2 (germline): GTSNPN, SVGIG (reference sequence). V was clipped by 0 bases and J by 8 bases; unmatched bases: 9. This CDR3 spans 14 amino acids. Here the CDR3 DNA reads TGTGCCTGGAGTGTACGGCAGGGGGTTCAAGGCTACACCTTC. Encoded protein: CAWSVRQGVQGYTF.

This chain connects TRBV5-6 to TRBJ1-1; no clear D. Germline V gene sequence: CDR1 SGHDT, CDR2 YYEEEE. V was trimmed by 4 bases and J by 4 bases, leaving 17 bases between them. This CDR3 is 15 amino acids long. CDR3 loop: CASSGDEGSGTEAFF. DNA for the CDR3: TGTGCCAGCAGCGGTGATGAGGGCTCGGGCACTGAAGCTTTCTTT.

The chain couples TRBV4-2 to TRBJ1-1; D gene uncertain. The CDR3 is made up of 16 amino acids. Germline values: CDR1 LGHNA, CDR2 YNFKEQ. V was clipped by 0 bases and J by 6 bases, with 17 bases between them. The CDR3 DNA reads TGTGCCAGCAGCCAAGAAGAGGACCGACTATCGGCTGAAGCTTTCTTT. It encodes CASSQEEDRLSAEAFF.

The rearrangement uses TRBV2 and TRBJ2-1; 7 bases fit TRBD2. The length of the CDR3 is 12 residues. V lost 6 bases and J lost 6; bases outside the gene matches: 2. The germline CDR1 and CDR2 sequences are SNHLY and FYNNEI. In DNA form, the CDR3 reads TGTGCCAGCAGCCGACTAGCCAATGAGCAGTTCTTC. Protein product: CASSRLANEQFF.

The chain has TRBV4-1 and TRBJ1-4; no clear D. V lost 1 base and J lost 8, with 14 bases in between. There are 15 residues in the CDR3. Germline CDR1 and CDR2: MGHRA and YSYEKL. The CDR3, as DNA: TGCGCCAGCAGCCAAGTGAGGGCCGGGGAAGAAAAACTGTTTTTT. Protein sequence: CASSQVRAGEEKLFF.

The rearrangement uses TRBV27 and TRBJ2-3, with a possible D match to TRBD2 (6 bases). The CDR3 is 15 amino acids. V gave up 3 bases and J gave up 3 bases, with 13 bases separating them. Germline CDR1 is MNHEY and CDR2 is SMNVEV (reference sequence). CDR3 amino acids: CASSFGGLGTDTQYF. The CDR3 nucleotides read TGTGCCAGCAGTTTCGGGGGACTTGGGACAGATACGCAGTATTTT.

This clone was counted only a few times. The V call is TRBV11-3, the J call TRBJ2-2, with 11 nucleotides matching TRBD2. The trim removed 3 bases at V and 5 bases at J, leaving 2 bases unmatched. Germline V gene sequence: CDR1 SGHNT, CDR2 YENEEA. The CDR3 sequence is 15 residues long. The CDR3 loop reads CASSLGLAETGELFF. As DNA, the CDR3 is TGTGCCAGCAGCTTGGGACTAGCGGAAACCGGGGAGCTGTTTTTT.

As DNA, the CDR3 is TGTGCCACCAGCGTTAGGGGTGGGGAGACCCAGTACTTC. Translation: CATSVRGGETQYF. V gene TRBV15 combines with J gene TRBJ2-5, with D possibly TRBD1 on 5 matching bases. The ends were cut back, 5 bases at V and 5 bases at J, with 12 bases in the middle. The CDR3 is 13 amino acids. In germline, CDR1 is LNHNV, CDR2 YYDKDF (reference sequence).

V is TRBV4-3 and J is TRBJ2-4; 11 bases agree with TRBD2. Trimming removed 3 bases from V and 0 bases from J; junction bases left unmatched: 7. This CDR3 spans 18 amino acids. CDR1 and CDR2 (germline): LGHNA, YSLEER. The CDR3 nucleotides are TGCGCCAGCAGCCAGGGGGGACTAGCGGTTCTAGCCAAAAACATTCAGTACTTC. This codes for CASSQGGLAVLAKNIQYF.

The rearrangement joins TRBV7-9 to TRBJ1-1; 12 positions agree with TRBD1. The CDR3 length is 15 residues. Germline CDR1 SEHNR, CDR2 FQNEAQ (reference sequence). V shed 5 bases and J 5 bases; nucleotides not matched to a gene: 6. In DNA form, the CDR3 reads TGTGCCAGCAGCCCGGGACAGGGGGCGAGGACTGAAGCTTTCTTT. Protein: CASSPGQGARTEAFF.